This TCR beta chain comes out of a study of CD8+CD57+ T cells in acquired aplastic anemia (dated by TCRdb to 2016 to 2019). Study-wide context: On average, sorted CD4+ and CD8+ cells yielded 3 to 4 ug of extracted DNA, with a range of about 0.19 to 30 ug. CD8+CD57+ expansion was defined as frequency above the mean frequency observed in healthy subjects. General study outcomes and caveats: No significant difference in CD8+ Simpson's diversity was found between patients and healthy controls (P=0.060). Some 31 CD8+ CDR3 sequences were shared between patients and controls but appeared highly expressed in patients and within their immunodominant clones.

The patients picked for sequencing were ones in whom flow cytometry had shown an expansion of CD8+CD57+ cells. Every patient had severe acquired aplastic anemia, diagnosed using the International Study of Aplastic Anemia and Agranulocytosis and Camitta criteria. Patients had received no therapy at the time of blood sampling. The study deep-sequenced TCR repertoires of sorted CD4+ and CD8+ blood T cells from severe aplastic anemia patients and healthy subjects. Patients were enrolled in the USA under clinicaltrials.gov protocols 00001620, 01623167, 00001397, 00071045, 00081523 and 00961064. Ficoll-Paque density gradient centrifugation was used to isolate peripheral blood mononuclear cells. Before DNA was extracted, CD4+ and CD8+ T cells were sorted using either FACS or magnetic beads. A note on this clonotype: This clone's antigen is unknown. Base-call qualities are not available, and no considerably larger clone is one nucleotide away.

Genomic DNA was used as template for profiling of TCR beta VDJ combinations and CDR3 sequences. An Illumina HiSeq 2000 was used for TCR repertoire sequencing. In the authors' own workflow: TRBV/TRBJ rearrangement plots, CDR3 size and DJ length profiles, and Simpson's diversity index were used to assess repertoires. The most abundant DNA sequence in the deep sequencing data was taken as the immunodominant clone. CDR3 amino acid sequences were checked for sharing across subjects and were also compared against the VDJdb database and published repertoires. TCRdb reprocessed the public reads (quality trimming at Q25 with fastp, clone calling with MiXCR) and kept in-frame beta chains. One record per CDR3 amino acid sequence lists the most common genes and DNA. The V and J calls, along with clone size, are taken from TCRdb and not from the paper's own processing. The sample data list roughly 290,000 distinct CDR3 sequences, and under 65% of these were observed just once. 1% to 1.5% of the sample goes to the ten largest clones.

This receptor was taken from a human donor with aplastic anemia. The sample taken for sequencing was sorted CD4+, CD8+, or CD8+CD57+ T cells (not recorded which) from PBMCs.

The CDR3 sequence is CATLPDRTNTGELFF. The DNA is as follows: TGTGCCACACTACCGGACAGGACGAACACCGGGGAGCTGTTTTTT. The chain employs TRBV10-3 and TRBJ2-2; 7 middle bases align to TRBD1. From cysteine to phenylalanine, the CDR3 is 15 amino acids long. CDR3 DNA is the only sequence kept; it has 45 bases, read in frame from the first base. Looking up the germline V gene yields CDR1 ENHRY and CDR2 SYGVKD. V is trimmed back by 10 bases and J by 0 bases, and the junction contains 8 bases that no gene match accounts for.